These 27 T cell receptor beta chains were all obtained from the same sample, sequenced in a study of CD4 T cells in relation to SARS-CoV-2 and coronaviruses. The unexposed donors gave CD4+ T cells in about 2010-2019, prior to COVID-19. CD4+ T cells were isolated from the cells after roughly 11 days of culture. Profiling relied on immunoSEQ multiplex PCR, and the TCRdb table lists in-frame clones only, not all of them. The data hold approximately 20,000 clones, with approximately 70% observed a single time. These receptors' antigens are unknown. Input material: CD4+ T cells from PBMCs, cultured in vitro. Receptor source: a human donor in good health.

This clone was counted once. The V gene is TRBV30, the J gene TRBJ2-3; TRBD2 agrees at 8 bases. Looked up from germline, CDR1 is GTSNPN and CDR2 is SVGIG (reference sequence). The junction had 6 bases not matched to a gene; V was cut back by 4 bases and J by 3 bases. This CDR3 comprises 14 residues. The CDR3 DNA reads as TGTGCCTGGAACCGAGGGACTAGTACAGATACGCAGTATTTT. It translates to CAWNRGTSTDTQYF.

The chain links TRBV4-1 to TRBJ2-3; no clear D. V gave up 0 bases and J gave up 0 bases, with 10 bases separating them. Germline V gives CDR1 MGHRA, CDR2 YSYEKL. The CDR3 loop spans 16 amino acids. CDR3 bases: TGCGCCAGCAGCCAAGAGGGGTGGTCCAGCACAGATACGCAGTATTTT. Its translation is CASSQEGWSSTDTQYF.

The chain combines TRBV18 with TRBJ1-3; 8 bases line up with TRBD1. Per germline, CDR1 KGHSH and CDR2 LQKENI. The CDR3 is 16 residues long. J gave up 0 bases and V 5 bases, and 6 bases lay outside the gene matches. CDR3: CASSAQGVSSGNTIYF. The CDR3 coding sequence is TGTGCCAGCTCAGCACAGGGGGTTTCCTCTGGAAACACCATATATTTT.

The chain combines TRBV2 with TRBJ2-3, with 7 nucleotides matching TRBD2. Germline lookup yields CDR1 SNHLY and CDR2 FYNNEI. There are 15 residues in the CDR3. The junction had 8 bases not matched to a gene; V was cut back by 2 bases and J by 6 bases. The CDR3 loop is CASSELGRASDTQYF. The CDR3, as DNA: TGTGCCAGCAGTGAACTGGGGAGGGCTAGCGATACGCAGTATTTT.

The chain links TRBV7-9 to TRBJ2-3; a weak D match, TRBD2 (6 bases). The germline V gene has CDR1 SEHNR and CDR2 FQNEAQ (reference sequence). Trimming took 4 bases from V and 2 from J, leaving 13 bases between them. The CDR3 length is 15 residues. CDR3 loop: CASSSSGTDTDTQYF. CDR3 nucleotides: TGTGCCAGCAGCTCAAGTGGGACTGACACAGATACGCAGTATTTT.

J is TRBJ2-2 and V is TRBV7-2; D gene unclear. Trimming took off 5 bases at V and 6 bases at J, with 7 bases between the two ends. The CDR3 has 12 residues. Per the germline V gene, CDR1 is SGHTA and CDR2 is FQGNSA. The CDR3 is CASSPTSGELFF. CDR3 nucleotide sequence: TGTGCCAGCAGCCCGACTTCCGGGGAGCTGTTTTTT.

The rearrangement joins TRBV7-2 to TRBJ2-1; D not resolved. The ends were cut back, 5 bases at V and 6 bases at J, with 14 bases in the middle. The CDR3 consists of 14 residues. Germline assignment: CDR1 SGHTA and CDR2 FQGNSA. CDR3: CASSTDRMVNEQFF. CDR3 nucleotides: TGTGCCAGCAGCACGGACCGTATGGTCAATGAGCAGTTCTTC.

V usage is TRBV27 and J usage is TRBJ2-3; no clear D. Germline V lookup: CDR1 MNHEY, CDR2 SMNVEV (reference sequence). This CDR3 region has 13 residues. The V and J ends lost 3 bases and 2 bases respectively, with 6 bases between them. DNA of the CDR3: TGTGCCAGCAGTTTTTCGTCCACAGATACGCAGTATTTT. It encodes CASSFSSTDTQYF.

This clone has only one observation. This chain links TRBV6-5 with TRBJ1-3; perhaps TRBD1 as D (5 bases). V was shortened by 5 bases and J by 0 bases, with 11 bases between the two germline ends. The CDR3 loop spans 15 amino acids. CDR1 MNHEY and CDR2 SVGAGI come from the germline V gene. The CDR3 sequence is CASSPTGDSGNTIYF. Here the CDR3 DNA reads TGTGCCAGCAGTCCTACAGGCGACTCTGGAAACACCATATATTTT.

In its sample, this clone was seen a few times. The genes are TRBV19 and TRBJ1-2; 7 nucleotides agree with TRBD1. Germline values: CDR1 LNHDA, CDR2 SQIVND (reference sequence). Germline trimming cut 6 bases from V and 3 bases from J; bases unmatched to any gene: 4. The CDR3 has 13 amino acids. In nucleotides, the CDR3 is TGTGCCAGTAGCGGACAGGTGTACTATGGCTACACCTTC. Its translation is CASSGQVYYGYTF.

CDR3 residues: CASSLGGGRYNEQFF. As DNA, the CDR3 is TGTGCCAGCAGCTTAGGAGGGGGGAGATACAATGAGCAGTTCTTC. The chain joins TRBV11-3 to TRBJ2-1; the D gene could be TRBD1 or TRBD2 (6 bases each). Germline assignment: CDR1 SGHNT and CDR2 YENEEA. V lost 1 base and J lost 4, with 11 bases in between. The CDR3 consists of 15 residues.

The rearrangement links TRBV19 to TRBJ2-3, with TRBD1 matching over 7 bases. The V gene end was trimmed by 9 bases and the J gene end by 5 bases; junction bases not matched to a gene: 14. This CDR3 is built from 15 residues. CDR1 is LNHDA, CDR2 SQIVND, per germline (reference sequence). The CDR3 nucleotides are TGTGCCAGGACGTTGAGGGGGCCCAAAGGAGATACGCAGTATTTT. Its translation: CARTLRGPKGDTQYF.

The chain is built from TRBV19 and TRBJ1-3, with D perhaps matching TRBD1 (6 bases). Germline CDR1 LNHDA, CDR2 SQIVND (reference sequence). V lost 4 bases to trimming and J lost 2 bases, with 12 bases between them. The CDR3 length is 15 residues. CDR3 DNA: TGTGCCAGTAGTACCCCGGGGACACCTGGAAACACCATATATTTT. Translated: CASSTPGTPGNTIYF. Variable domain in full (rest from reference TRBV19 and TRBJ1-3): DGGITQSPKYLFRKEGQNVTLSCEQNLNHDAMYWYRQDPGQGLRLIYYSQIVNDFQKGDIAEGYSVSREKKESFPLTVTSAQKNPTAFYLCASSTPGTPGNTIYFGEGSWLTVV.

The chain links TRBV7-2 to TRBJ1-1; D possibly corresponds to TRBD1 (5 bases). Germline CDR1 SGHTA, CDR2 FQGNSA. The V and J ends lost 0 bases and 8 bases respectively, with 13 bases between them. CDR3 length: 14 amino acids. The CDR3 DNA is TGTGCCAGCAGCTTAGCCGTGGCCGAGGGGGAAGCTTTCTTT. Its protein is CASSLAVAEGEAFF.

The rearrangement joins TRBV7-9 to TRBJ1-6, with D hard to call. The germline gives CDR1 SEHNR, CDR2 FQNEAQ (reference sequence). This CDR3 is built from 12 residues. Trimming cost V 8 bases and J 7 bases, with 9 bases left between them. CDR3 residues: CASHLANSPLHF. DNA of the CDR3: TGTGCCAGCCATTTAGCAAATTCACCCCTCCACTTT.

The V and J genes are TRBV19 and TRBJ1-2, with a tentative D call TRBD1 (6 bases). The germline V and J ends were trimmed by 3 bases and 6 bases, with 20 bases remaining between them. CDR1 and CDR2 from the germline V gene are LNHDA and SQIVND (reference sequence). The CDR3 loop spans 16 amino acids. The CDR3 bases are TGTGCCAGTAGTATGGGAGAGGACAGAATATCCAATGGCTACACCTTC. This translates into CASSMGEDRISNGYTF. The variable domain in full, completed from reference TRBV19 and TRBJ1-2, reads DGGITQSPKYLFRKEGQNVTLSCEQNLNHDAMYWYRQDPGQGLRLIYYSQIVNDFQKGDIAEGYSVSREKKESFPLTVTSAQKNPTAFYLCASSMGEDRISNGYTFGSGTRLTVV.

As to this clone: The junction departs from the called germline gene at one end, perhaps through a read error. This chain links TRBV6-2 or TRBV6-3 with TRBJ2-5; D is perhaps TRBD2 (5 bases). CDR3 length equals 15 residues. The germline V gene encodes CDR1 MNHEY and CDR2 SVGEGT. CDR3 in amino acids: CASSYVLRAQETQYF. The CDR3 DNA follows: TGCGCCAGCAGTTACGTACTGCGGGCCCAAGAGACCCAGTACTTC.

The chain is built from TRBV11-2 and TRBJ2-1, with 7 positions matching TRBD2. The J segment lost 10 bases and the V segment lost 0 bases, leaving 0 bases of the junction unmatched. Germline CDR1 SGHAT, CDR2 FQNNGV. This CDR3 is built from 12 residues. This CDR3 reads CASSLEGGEQFF. CDR3 in DNA: TGTGCCAGCAGCTTAGAGGGAGGGGAGCAGTTCTTC.

This clone has more than one count but fewer than ten. At one end, the junction sequence differs from germline, possibly due to a read error. The V call is TRBV6-5, the J call TRBJ2-7, with 10 bases matching TRBD2. The V gene's germline CDR1 is MNHEY and CDR2 SVGAGI. The CDR3 sequence is 12 residues long. This CDR3 reads CASSTPSGSYFF. In DNA form, the CDR3 reads TGTGCCAGCAGTACGCCTAGCGGGAGCTATTTTTTC.

The rearrangement joins TRBV6-5 to TRBJ2-7; TRBD1 or TRBD2 may be the D gene (6 bases each). Germline CDR1 and CDR2: MNHEY and SVGAGI. This CDR3 region has 15 residues. The V end was cut by 3 bases, the J end by 2 bases, with 14 bases between. CDR3: CASSYARRGAYEQYF. CDR3 in DNA: TGTGCCAGCAGTTATGCTAGGAGGGGGGCCTACGAGCAGTACTTC.

V gene TRBV9 combines with J gene TRBJ1-2, with no clear D. This CDR3 region has 14 residues. From germline, CDR1 is SGDLS and CDR2 YYNGEE. Trimming left V 0 bases short and J 4 bases short, with 10 bases between. The CDR3 reads CASSVAQSPYGYTF. CDR3 coding DNA: TGTGCCAGCAGCGTAGCCCAGAGTCCCTATGGCTACACCTTC. The full variable domain, rest sourced from reference TRBV9 and TRBJ1-2, is DSGVTQTPKHLITATGQRVTLRCSPRSGDLSVYWYQQSLDQGLQFLIQYYNGEERAKGNILERFSAQQFPDLHSELNLSSLELGDSALYFCASSVAQSPYGYTFGSGTRLTVV.

The chain couples TRBV30 to TRBJ2-7; D gene unclear. Germline CDR1 and CDR2: GTSNPN and SVGIG (reference sequence). This CDR3 has 13 amino acids. Trimming shortened V by 2 bases and J by 3 bases, and 11 bases separated the two germline ends. The CDR3 loop reads CAWSLQDGYEQYF. The DNA of the CDR3 is TGTGCCTGGAGTCTCCAGGACGGCTACGAGCAGTACTTC.

The chain is built from TRBV14 and TRBJ2-7; D might be TRBD1 (7 bases). This CDR3 comprises 15 residues. V was trimmed by 9 bases and J by 3 bases, leaving 21 bases between them. CDR1 and CDR2 from the germline V gene are SGHDN and FVKESK. In DNA form, the CDR3 reads TGTGCCAGTAGCATCTCAGGGGGGAGATACTACGAGCAGTACTTC. Translated: CASSISGGRYYEQYF.

The chain links TRBV6-6 to TRBJ2-2, with D possibly being TRBD2 (6 bases). V was pared by 0 bases and J by 6 bases, with 14 bases between. The CDR3 covers 16 residues. Germline assignment: CDR1 MNHNY and CDR2 SVGAGI (reference sequence). The CDR3 spells CASSYSPRRGAGELFF. The CDR3 DNA follows: TGTGCCAGCAGTTACTCTCCGAGGAGGGGAGCCGGGGAGCTGTTTTTT.

The V and J genes are TRBV5-4 and TRBJ2-3; no clear D gene. V was trimmed by 0 bases and J by 2 bases, leaving 7 bases between them. This CDR3 spans 14 amino acids. In germline, CDR1 is SGHNT, CDR2 YYREEE (reference sequence). CDR3 bases: TGTGCCAGCAGCTTGGAACTCACCACAGATACGCAGTATTTT. Protein: CASSLELTTDTQYF.

This clone has only one observation. This rearrangement joins TRBV5-1 to TRBJ1-1; no firm D call. Germline CDR1 reads SGHRS; CDR2 reads YFSETQ. Trimming removed 4 bases at V and 1 base at J, with 8 bases between. This CDR3 has 13 amino acids. The CDR3 coding sequence is TGCGCCAGCAGCCTGCCGGCGAACACTGAAGCTTTCTTT. This gives the protein CASSLPANTEAFF.

The CDR3 DNA reads TGTGCCAGCAGGTCGAGCGGGGGGCGGTTTGTTGGCTACACCTTC. It specifies CASRSSGGRFVGYTF. The chain links TRBV6-5 to TRBJ1-2, with a weak D call TRBD1 (6 bases). The CDR3 extends over 15 amino acids. Looked up from germline, CDR1 is MNHEY and CDR2 is SVGAGI. The germline V and J ends were trimmed by 6 bases and 7 bases, with 21 bases remaining between them.